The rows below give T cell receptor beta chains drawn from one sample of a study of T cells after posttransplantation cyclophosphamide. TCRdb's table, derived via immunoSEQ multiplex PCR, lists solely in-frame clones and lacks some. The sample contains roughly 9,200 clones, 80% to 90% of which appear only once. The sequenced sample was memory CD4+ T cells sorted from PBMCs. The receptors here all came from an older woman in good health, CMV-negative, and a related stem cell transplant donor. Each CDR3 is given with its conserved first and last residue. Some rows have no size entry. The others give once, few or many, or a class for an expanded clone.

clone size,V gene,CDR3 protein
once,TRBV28,CASSIRDFYGYTF
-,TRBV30,CAWTRDSNEKLFF
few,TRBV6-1,CAHGRGGPNEQFF
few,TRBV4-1,CASSQAWGANQPQHF
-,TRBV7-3,CASSLPARTSGGMNTGELFF
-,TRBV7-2,CASSPAGGQPEKLFF
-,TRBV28,CASSLGGSAEKLFF
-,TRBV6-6,CASSFDRDDQPQHF
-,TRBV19,CASRPGTANYGYTF
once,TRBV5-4,CASSSVFAGAEQYF
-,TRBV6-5,CASSSLTGLGYGYTF
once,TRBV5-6,CASSFLSGDNEQFF
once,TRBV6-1,CASKGIRGNGYTF
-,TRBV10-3,CAITRGRDTGELFF
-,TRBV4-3,CASSQALAGGSQPQHF
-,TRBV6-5,CASSPRPNGEQYF
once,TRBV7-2,CASSVGTGRGETQYF
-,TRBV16,CASSLGTVSYEQYF
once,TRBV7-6,CASSPLSGGTNTGELFF
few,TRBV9,CASSGGLDTQYF
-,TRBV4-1,CASSQAGSRNSALHF
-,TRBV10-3,CATTGTLISGANVLTF
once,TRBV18,CASSPLPSTRQTGELFF
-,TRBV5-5,CASSPLPETGVRSETQYF
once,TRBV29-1,CSVEIPPGKYGYTF
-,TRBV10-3,CATGEDLATEAFF
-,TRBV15,CATQRLLDSTDTQYF
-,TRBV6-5,CASSSSQPRNSPLHF
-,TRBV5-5,CASSRGQRNTEAFF
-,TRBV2,CASMGRMTDTQYF
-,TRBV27,CASSTGQGPNSPLHF
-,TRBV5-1,CASSYSTGGTDTQYF
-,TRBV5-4,CASSSQGARETQYF
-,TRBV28,CASSFSQGGNTIYF
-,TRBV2,CASSTHRGGPTQYF
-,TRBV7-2,CASSPAGADTQYF
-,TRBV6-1,CASSEARGYQPQHF
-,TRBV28,CASSSDPGARALFF
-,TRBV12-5,CASGTGQGEQYF
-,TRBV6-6,CASSYGVRGAEGFF
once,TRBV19,CASSPRRATSTRGAFF
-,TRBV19,CASSSGPSSYNEQFF
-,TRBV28,CASSGTPSGGYTDTQYF
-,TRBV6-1,CASSELRGTNGKLFF
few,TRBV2,CASSERGRQAQHF
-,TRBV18,CASSPSPGNSPLHF
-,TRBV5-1,CASSWGDGRDEQFF
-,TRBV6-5,CASSYRGSGGYTF
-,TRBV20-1,CSTSGYNEQFF
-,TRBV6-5,CASSAFAGWNEQFF
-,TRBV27,CASSPGLAANEQFF
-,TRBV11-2,CASSLDGDLGTDTQYF
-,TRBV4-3,CASSLSGGLSTDTQYF
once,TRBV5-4,CASSLVRNNEQFF